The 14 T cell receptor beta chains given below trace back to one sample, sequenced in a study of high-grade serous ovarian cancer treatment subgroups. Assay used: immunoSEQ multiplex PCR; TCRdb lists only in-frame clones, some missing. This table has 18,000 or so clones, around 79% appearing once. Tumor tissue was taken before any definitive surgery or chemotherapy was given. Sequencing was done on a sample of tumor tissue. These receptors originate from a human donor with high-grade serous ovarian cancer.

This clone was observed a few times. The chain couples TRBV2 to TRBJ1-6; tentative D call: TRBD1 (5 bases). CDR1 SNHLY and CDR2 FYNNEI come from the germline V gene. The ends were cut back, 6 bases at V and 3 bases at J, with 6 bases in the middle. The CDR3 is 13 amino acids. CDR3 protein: CASSGGYNSPLHF. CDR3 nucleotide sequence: TGTGCCAGCAGCGGGGGCTATAATTCACCCCTCCACTTT.

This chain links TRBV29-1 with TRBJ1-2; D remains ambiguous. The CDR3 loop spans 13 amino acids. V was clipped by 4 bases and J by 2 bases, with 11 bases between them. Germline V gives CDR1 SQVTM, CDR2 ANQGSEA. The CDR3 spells CSVAVLLNYGYTF. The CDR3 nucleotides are TGCAGCGTTGCGGTTCTATTAAACTATGGCTACACCTTC.

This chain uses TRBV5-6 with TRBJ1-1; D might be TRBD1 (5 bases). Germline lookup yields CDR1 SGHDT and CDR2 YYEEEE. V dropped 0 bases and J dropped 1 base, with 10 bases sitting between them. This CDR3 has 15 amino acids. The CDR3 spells CASSLGWTPNTEAFF. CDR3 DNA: TGTGCCAGCAGCTTGGGGTGGACACCGAACACTGAAGCTTTCTTT.

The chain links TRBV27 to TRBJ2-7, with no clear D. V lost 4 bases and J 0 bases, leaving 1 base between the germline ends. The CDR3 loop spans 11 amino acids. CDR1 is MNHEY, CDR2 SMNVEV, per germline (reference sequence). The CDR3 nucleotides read TGTGCCAGCAGTTCCTCCTACGAGCAGTACTTC. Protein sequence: CASSSSYEQYF.

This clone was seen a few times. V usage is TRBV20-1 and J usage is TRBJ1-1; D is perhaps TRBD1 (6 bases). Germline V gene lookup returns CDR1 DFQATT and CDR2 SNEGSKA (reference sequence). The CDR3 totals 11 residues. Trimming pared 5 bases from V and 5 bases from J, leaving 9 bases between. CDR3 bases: TGCAGTGCTTCAGGGGAGACTGAAGCTTTCTTT. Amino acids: CSASGETEAFF.

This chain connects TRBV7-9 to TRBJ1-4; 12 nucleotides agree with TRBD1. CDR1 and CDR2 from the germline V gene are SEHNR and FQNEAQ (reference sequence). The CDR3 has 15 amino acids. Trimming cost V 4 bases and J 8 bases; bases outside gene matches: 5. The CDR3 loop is CASSSGQGASEKLFF. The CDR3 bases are TGTGCCAGCAGCTCGGGACAGGGGGCGAGCGAAAAACTGTTTTTT.

The CDR3 DNA reads TGTGCCAGCAGCGCCGGACAGGGGGCGTGGGAGACCCAGTACTTC. Protein product: CASSAGQGAWETQYF. The chain is built from TRBV5-4 and TRBJ2-5; 11 bases line up with TRBD1. V lost 4 bases and J lost 5; bases outside the gene matches: 7. From germline, CDR1 is SGHNT and CDR2 YYREEE (reference sequence). This CDR3 is built from 15 residues.

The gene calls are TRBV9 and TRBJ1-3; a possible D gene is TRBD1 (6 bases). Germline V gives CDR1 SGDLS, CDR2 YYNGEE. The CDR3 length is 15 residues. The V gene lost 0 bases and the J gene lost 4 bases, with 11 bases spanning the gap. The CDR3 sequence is CASSVVGGAGNTIYF. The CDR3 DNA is TGTGCCAGCAGCGTAGTAGGGGGAGCCGGAAACACCATATATTTT.

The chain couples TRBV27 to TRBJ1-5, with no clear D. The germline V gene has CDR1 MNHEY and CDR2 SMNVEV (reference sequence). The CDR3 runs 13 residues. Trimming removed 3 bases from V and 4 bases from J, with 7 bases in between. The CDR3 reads CASSLVGNQPQHF. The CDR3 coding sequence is TGTGCCAGCAGTTTGGTGGGGAATCAGCCCCAGCATTTT.

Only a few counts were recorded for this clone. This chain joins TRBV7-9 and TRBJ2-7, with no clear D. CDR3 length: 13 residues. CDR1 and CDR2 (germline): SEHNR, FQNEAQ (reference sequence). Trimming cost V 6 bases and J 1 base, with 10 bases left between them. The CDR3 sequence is CASRTTQSYEQYF. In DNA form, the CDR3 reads TGTGCCAGCAGAACAACTCAATCCTACGAGCAGTACTTC. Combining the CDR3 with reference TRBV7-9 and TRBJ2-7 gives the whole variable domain DTGVSQNPRHKITKRGQNVTFRCDPISEHNRLYWYRQTLGQGPEFLTYFQNEAQLEKSRLLSDRFSAERPKGSFSTLEIQRTEQGDSAMYLCASRTTQSYEQYFGPGTRLTVT.

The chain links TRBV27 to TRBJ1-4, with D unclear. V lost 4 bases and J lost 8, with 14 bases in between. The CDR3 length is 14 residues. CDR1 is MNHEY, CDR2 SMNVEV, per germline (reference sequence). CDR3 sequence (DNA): TGTGCCAGCAGTTCGGCAGAGCATAGGGAAAAACTGTTTTTT. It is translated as CASSSAEHREKLFF.

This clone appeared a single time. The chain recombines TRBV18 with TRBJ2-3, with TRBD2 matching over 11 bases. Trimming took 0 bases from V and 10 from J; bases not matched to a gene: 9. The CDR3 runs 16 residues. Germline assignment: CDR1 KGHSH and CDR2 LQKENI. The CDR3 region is CASSPPTSGVLGSQYF. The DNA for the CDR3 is TGTGCCAGCTCACCACCGACTAGCGGGGTTCTCGGGTCGCAGTATTTT.

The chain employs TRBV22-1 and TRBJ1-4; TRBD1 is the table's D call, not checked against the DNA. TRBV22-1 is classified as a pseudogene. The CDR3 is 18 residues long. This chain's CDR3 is CPGSADFQENATNEKLFF. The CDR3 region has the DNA TGTCCTGGGAGCGCGGATTTTCAGGAAAACGCAACTAATGAAAAACTGTTTTTT.

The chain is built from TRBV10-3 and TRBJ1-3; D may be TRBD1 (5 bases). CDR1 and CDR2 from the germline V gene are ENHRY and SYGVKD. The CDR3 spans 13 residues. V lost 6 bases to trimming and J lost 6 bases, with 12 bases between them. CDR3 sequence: CAIRPRDANTIYF. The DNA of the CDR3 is TGTGCCATCAGGCCGAGGGACGCAAACACCATATATTTT.